These 28 T cell receptor beta chains were all obtained from the same sample, sequenced in a study of blood T cell repertoires in COVID-19 (dated by TCRdb to about 2020). Library construction relied on the immunoSEQ multiplex PCR assay. The table comes from immuneACCESS by way of TCRdb, which keeps in-frame sequences with V and J called. Part of the clones is missing from these tables; in studies checked, under half for an unresolved V gene and the rest for unknown reasons. This sample is represented by around 170,000 clones; about 86% of them were singletons. The ten largest clones represent around 6.6% of the sample. The specimen sequenced was peripheral blood. These TCRs come from a man in his fifties with active or convalescent COVID-19.

This sequence joins TRBV7-9 and TRBJ1-1, with D possibly matching TRBD1 (5 bases). Germline V lookup: CDR1 SEHNR, CDR2 FQNEAQ (reference sequence). CDR3 length: 15 residues. V was clipped by 5 bases and J by 1 base, with 14 bases between them. The CDR3 coding sequence is TGTGCCAGCAGCGCAATGGACATCGCGAACACTGAAGCTTTCTTT. This codes for CASSAMDIANTEAFF.

The chain combines TRBV9 with TRBJ2-3; 7 nucleotides agree with TRBD1. Germline V gene data show CDR1 as SGDLS and CDR2 as YYNGEE. CDR3 length equals 16 residues. V lost 0 bases and J lost 1; bases outside the gene matches: 5. The CDR3 bases are TGTGCCAGCAGCGTAGGCCACAGGGGAGGCACAGATACGCAGTATTTT. As protein: CASSVGHRGGTDTQYF.

The CDR3 DNA reads TGTGCCAGCAGTGAAAGACAGGGTCACAGTAATTCACCCCTCCACTTT. Its translation: CASSERQGHSNSPLHF. The chain couples TRBV2 to TRBJ1-6; 7 bases are shared with TRBD1. This CDR3 is built from 16 residues. Germline V gives CDR1 SNHLY, CDR2 FYNNEI. V shed 2 bases, J shed 6 bases, and the junction held 7 bases outside the gene matches.

V and J are TRBV24-1 and TRBJ2-2; weak D call: TRBD2 (5 bases). CDR1 and CDR2 from the germline V gene are KGHDR and SFDVKD. Deletions cut 9 bases from V and 3 bases from J, with 16 bases between. The CDR3 runs to 15 residues. For the CDR3, the DNA is TGTGCCACCCAGCCGGCTGGAGGTGACACCGGGGAGCTGTTTTTT. It specifies CATQPAGGDTGELFF.

The genes are TRBV3-1 (or the pseudogene TRBV3-2) and TRBJ2-7; D is uncertain. Per the germline V gene, CDR1 is LGHDT and CDR2 is YNNKEL (reference sequence). This CDR3 region has 12 residues. V lost 0 bases and J lost 6, with 6 bases in between. CDR3 bases: TGTGCCAGCAGCCAAGATCTTAGCGAGCAGTACTTC. The encoded protein is CASSQDLSEQYF.

The chain uses TRBV24-1 and TRBJ1-1; 7 nucleotides match TRBD1. The trim removed 3 bases at V and 4 bases at J, leaving 7 bases unmatched. The CDR3 runs 15 residues. Germline CDR1 and CDR2: KGHDR and SFDVKD. The CDR3 reads CATSDATSGGTEAFF. In DNA form, the CDR3 reads TGTGCCACCAGTGATGCAACCTCAGGGGGCACTGAAGCTTTCTTT.

This chain links TRBV5-4 with TRBJ2-6, with D perhaps TRBD1 (6 bases). Looked up from germline, CDR1 is SGHNT and CDR2 is YYREEE (reference sequence). The CDR3 covers 15 residues. V was clipped by 4 bases and J by 1 base, with 9 bases between them. CDR3 sequence reads: CASSIQGSGANVLTF. In DNA form, the CDR3 reads TGTGCCAGCAGCATACAGGGATCTGGGGCCAACGTCCTGACTTTC.

This chain joins TRBV7-3 and TRBJ2-1, with D possibly matching TRBD2 (6 bases). Germline CDR1 reads SGHTA; CDR2 reads FQGTGA. CDR3 length equals 14 residues. V was clipped by 5 bases and J by 4 bases, with 12 bases between them. Written as DNA, the CDR3 is TGTGCCAGCAGCCCTCATAGCGGTTACAATGAGCAGTTCTTC. Its protein product is CASSPHSGYNEQFF.

This chain uses TRBV19 with TRBJ2-1; no firm D call. Germline V gene lookup returns CDR1 LNHDA and CDR2 SQIVND (reference sequence). V was shortened by 4 bases and J by 0 bases, with 13 bases between the two germline ends. The CDR3 loop spans 16 amino acids. The DNA for the CDR3 is TGTGCCAGTAGTACATCCCCCCCGAGCTCCTACAATGAGCAGTTCTTC. This sequence encodes CASSTSPPSSYNEQFF.

J is TRBJ2-6 and V is TRBV5-4, with a weak D call TRBD1 (5 bases). Per the germline V gene, CDR1 is SGHNT and CDR2 is YYREEE (reference sequence). This CDR3 has 16 amino acids. V was shortened by 0 bases and J by 7 bases, with 14 bases between the two germline ends. The CDR3 nucleotides read TGTGCCAGCAGCTTGGCAGGGCCCTGGTTCGCCAACGTCCTGACTTTC. Its translation is CASSLAGPWFANVLTF.

The CDR3 coding sequence is TGTGCCAGCTCACCGACTAAGTCGGGACAGGGTTTGGGCTACACCTTC. It encodes CASSPTKSGQGLGYTF. The chain couples TRBV18 to TRBJ1-2; 9 bases align to TRBD1. Germline V gene data show CDR1 as KGHSH and CDR2 as LQKENI. The trim removed 3 bases at V and 8 bases at J, leaving 13 bases unmatched. This CDR3 spans 16 amino acids.

The chain carries TRBV2 and TRBJ2-3; TRBD2 is a possible D gene (7 bases). The CDR3 has 15 residues. The V end was cut by 8 bases, the J end by 4 bases, with 19 bases between. The germline CDR1 and CDR2 sequences are SNHLY and FYNNEI. The CDR3 spells CASSPGRGAADTQYF. As DNA, the CDR3 is TGTGCCAGCTCCCCGGGGAGGGGGGCCGCAGATACGCAGTATTTT.

V usage is TRBV4-2 and J usage is TRBJ2-1; D not certain. The CDR3 has 16 amino acids. V was pared by 0 bases and J by 0 bases, with 9 bases between. Germline CDR1 LGHNA, CDR2 YNFKEQ. Written as DNA, the CDR3 is TGTGCCAGCAGCCAAGAACCGTCCAGCTCCTACAATGAGCAGTTCTTC. This gives the protein CASSQEPSSSYNEQFF.

The chain joins TRBV11-3 to TRBJ2-5; 11 bases match TRBD2. V lost 3 bases to trimming and J lost 0 bases; unmatched junction nucleotides: 3. The CDR3 spans 16 residues. Germline V CDR1 and CDR2: SGHNT, YENEEA. CDR3: CASSLASGRYQETQYF. CDR3 nucleotide sequence: TGTGCCAGCAGCTTGGCTAGCGGGAGGTACCAAGAGACCCAGTACTTC.

The chain joins TRBV7-2 to TRBJ2-3, with a weak D call TRBD1 (6 bases). Germline V gene data show CDR1 as SGHTA and CDR2 as FQGNSA. Trimming removed 5 bases from V and 3 bases from J, with 12 bases in between. The CDR3 spans 14 residues. The CDR3 region is CASSKLQGTDTQYF. The CDR3, as DNA: TGTGCCAGCAGCAAACTACAGGGTACAGATACGCAGTATTTT.

The chain links TRBV7-2 to TRBJ2-5, with D possibly matching TRBD2 (5 bases). This CDR3 spans 14 amino acids. The V end lost 2 bases, the J end lost 5 bases, and 12 bases lay between the germline ends. From germline, CDR1 is SGHTA and CDR2 FQGNSA. The CDR3 sequence: CASSLFPGMETQYF. CDR3 bases: TGTGCCAGCAGCTTATTCCCGGGGATGGAGACCCAGTACTTC.

The genes are TRBV30 and TRBJ1-4; D may be TRBD1 (6 bases). Germline values: CDR1 GTSNPN, CDR2 SVGIG (reference sequence). The CDR3 has 13 residues. Trimming pared 2 bases from V and 4 bases from J, leaving 8 bases between. The DNA of the CDR3 is TGTGCCTGGAGTATACAGGGTAATGAAAAACTGTTTTTT. Its protein product is CAWSIQGNEKLFF.

The V and J genes are TRBV6-6 and TRBJ2-7; tentatively, D is TRBD1 (6 bases). The CDR3 covers 15 residues. Trimming removed 0 bases at V and 1 base at J, with 10 bases between. CDR1 is MNHNY and CDR2 is SVGAGI in the germline V gene (reference sequence). DNA for the CDR3: TGTGCCAGCAGTTACTCTCCCGGACAGTCCTACGAGCAGTACTTC. Its translation: CASSYSPGQSYEQYF.

V usage is TRBV19 and J usage is TRBJ2-5; D is possibly TRBD1 (6 bases). The CDR3 runs 13 residues. V was pared by 1 base and J by 4 bases, with 7 bases between. Per germline, CDR1 LNHDA and CDR2 SQIVND (reference sequence). CDR3 protein: CASSIVTGETQYF. CDR3 nucleotides: TGTGCCAGTAGTATAGTGACAGGAGAGACCCAGTACTTC.

The count of this clone is one. The chain employs TRBV7-2 and TRBJ2-7, with TRBD2 identical over 16 bases. This CDR3 has 17 residues. Trimming removed 6 bases from V and 3 bases from J; junction bases left unmatched: 8. CDR1 SGHTA and CDR2 FQGNSA come from the germline V gene. Written as DNA, the CDR3 is TGTGCCAGCAGTAAAGAGGGGACTAGCGGGAGGGGCTACGAGCAGTACTTC. It specifies CASSKEGTSGRGYEQYF.

This clone was detected once. The chain joins TRBV6-6 to TRBJ2-6; D gene ambiguous. Trimming shortened V by 5 bases and J by 5 bases, and 13 bases separated the two germline ends. CDR1 is MNHNY and CDR2 is SVGAGI in the germline V gene (reference sequence). CDR3 size: 15 residues. CDR3 sequence: CASSISDGWANVLTF. CDR3 sequence (DNA): TGTGCCAGCAGTATCAGCGACGGATGGGCCAACGTCCTGACTTTC.

The V call is TRBV24-1, the J call TRBJ2-1; TRBD1 is a possible D gene (6 bases). The length of the CDR3 is 17 residues. Between the trimmed V and J ends, which lost 3 bases and 4 bases, there was a span of 18 bases. Germline CDR1 KGHDR, CDR2 SFDVKD. The CDR3 protein is CATSDPQRQGTYNEQFF. The CDR3 DNA sequence: TGTGCCACCAGTGATCCCCAGCGGCAGGGGACGTACAATGAGCAGTTCTTC.

This clone has just one count. The chain couples TRBV30 to TRBJ2-2, with 11 nucleotides matching TRBD2. The CDR3 spans 14 residues. V was clipped by 3 bases and J by 8 bases; unmatched bases: 5. The germline CDR1 and CDR2 sequences are GTSNPN and SVGIG (reference sequence). The CDR3 is CAWRTSGSSGELFF. The CDR3 DNA is TGTGCCTGGAGAACTAGCGGGAGTTCGGGGGAGCTGTTTTTT.

This rearrangement joins TRBV6-5 to TRBJ1-5; the match to TRBD1 covers 7 bases. Germline V gives CDR1 MNHEY, CDR2 SVGAGI. The V gene end was trimmed by 0 bases and the J gene end by 4 bases; junction bases not matched to a gene: 3. The CDR3 extends over 15 amino acids. CDR3 DNA: TGTGCCAGCAGTTACTCGGCCAGGGGGAATCAGCCCCAGCATTTT. It encodes CASSYSARGNQPQHF.

This clone was recorded only once. The chain employs TRBV13 and TRBJ1-5; D is perhaps TRBD1 (6 bases). The CDR3 totals 15 residues. Germline-derived CDR1 and CDR2 are PRHDT and FYEKMQ (reference sequence). V dropped 0 bases and J dropped 3 bases, with 9 bases sitting between them. The CDR3 nucleotides are TGTGCCAGCAGCTTAGGCAGGGGCCACAATCAGCCCCAGCATTTT. Amino acid sequence: CASSLGRGHNQPQHF.

J is TRBJ2-5 and V is TRBV19; 14 bases match TRBD2. This CDR3 contains 18 residues. Germline V CDR1 and CDR2: LNHDA, SQIVND (reference sequence). Unmatched junction bases numbered 12, after V lost 7 bases and J lost 2 bases. This chain's CDR3 is CASTPKGLAGAMQETQYF. The CDR3 DNA reads TGTGCCAGTACCCCCAAGGGACTAGCGGGGGCAATGCAAGAGACCCAGTACTTC.

V usage is TRBV6-2 or TRBV6-3 and J usage is TRBJ1-6; D remains ambiguous. Trimming pared 4 bases from V and 5 bases from J, leaving 9 bases between. In germline, CDR1 is MNHEY, CDR2 SVGEGT. The CDR3 consists of 14 residues. The CDR3 protein is CASSFRLNNSPLHF. CDR3 DNA sequence: TGTGCCAGCAGTTTTCGACTGAATAATTCACCCCTCCACTTT.

The rearrangement links TRBV7-8 to TRBJ1-1, with D tentatively TRBD1 (6 bases). CDR3 length equals 15 residues. Germline CDR1 is SGHVS and CDR2 is FQNEAQ. Between the trimmed V and J ends, which lost 5 bases and 1 base, there was a span of 14 bases. CDR3 in DNA: TGTGCCAGCAGCCCGACTTGGGGGCCGAACACTGAAGCTTTCTTT. This translates into CASSPTWGPNTEAFF.